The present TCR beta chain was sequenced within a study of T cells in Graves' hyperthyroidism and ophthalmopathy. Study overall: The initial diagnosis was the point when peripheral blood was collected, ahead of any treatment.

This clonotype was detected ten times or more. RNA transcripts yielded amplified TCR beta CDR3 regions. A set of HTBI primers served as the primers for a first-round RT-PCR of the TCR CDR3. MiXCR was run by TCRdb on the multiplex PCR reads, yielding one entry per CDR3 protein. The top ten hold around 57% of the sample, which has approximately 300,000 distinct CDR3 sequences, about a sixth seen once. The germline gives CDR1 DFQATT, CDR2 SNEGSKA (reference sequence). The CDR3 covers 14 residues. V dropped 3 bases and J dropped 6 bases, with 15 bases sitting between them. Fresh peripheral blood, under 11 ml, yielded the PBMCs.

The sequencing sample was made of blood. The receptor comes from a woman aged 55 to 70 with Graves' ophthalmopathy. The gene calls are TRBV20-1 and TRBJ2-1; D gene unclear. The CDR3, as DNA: TGCAGTGCTAGGGACGACCGGACGGCCAATGAGCAGTTCTTC. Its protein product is CSARDDRTANEQFF.